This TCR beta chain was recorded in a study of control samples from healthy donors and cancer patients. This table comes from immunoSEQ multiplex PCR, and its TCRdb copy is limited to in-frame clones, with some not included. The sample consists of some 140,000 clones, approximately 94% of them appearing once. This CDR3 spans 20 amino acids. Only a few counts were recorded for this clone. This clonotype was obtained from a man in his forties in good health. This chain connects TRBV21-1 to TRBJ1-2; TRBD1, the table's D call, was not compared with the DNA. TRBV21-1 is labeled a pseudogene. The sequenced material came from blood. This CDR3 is CASSVRDRDHSAPPNYGYTF. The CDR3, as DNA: TGTGCCAGCAGCGTCCGGGACAGGGATCATTCTGCGCCACCTAACTATGGCTACACCTTC.